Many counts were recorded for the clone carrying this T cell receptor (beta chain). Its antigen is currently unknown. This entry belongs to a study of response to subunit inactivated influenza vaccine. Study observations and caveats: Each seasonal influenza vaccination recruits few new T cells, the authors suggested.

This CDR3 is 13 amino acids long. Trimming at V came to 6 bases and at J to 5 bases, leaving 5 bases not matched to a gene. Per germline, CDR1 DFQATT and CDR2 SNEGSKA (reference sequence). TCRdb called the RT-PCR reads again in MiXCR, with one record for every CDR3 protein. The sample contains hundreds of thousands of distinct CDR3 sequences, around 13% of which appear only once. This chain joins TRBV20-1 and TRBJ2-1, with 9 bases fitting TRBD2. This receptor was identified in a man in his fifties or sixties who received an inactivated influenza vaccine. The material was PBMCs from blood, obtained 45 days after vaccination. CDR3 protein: CSASGTSHNEQFF. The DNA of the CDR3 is TGCAGTGCCAGCGGGACTAGCCACAATGAGCAGTTCTTC.